This TCR beta chain was sequenced for a study of CD8+ T cells in alopecia areata. RNA, once extracted, was reverse transcribed into cDNA for use as the sequencing template. Using immunoSEQ multiplex PCR, the repertoire was profiled, and TCRdb retains in-frame clones only, with some absent. The sample yields under 95,000 clones, more than 65% seen once. About this clone itself: The target antigen is unknown.

Noted treatment: oral pan-JAK inhibitor, 5-10 mg twice daily. PBMCs, the starting material, were the source of sorted CD4+ and CD8+ T cells. Whole-study findings and limits: Many of the expanded lesional clones endured in scalp and blood while on tofacitinib.

The CDR3 is made up of 15 amino acids. V was clipped by 0 bases and J by 5 bases; unmatched bases: 3. Germline CDR1 is ENHRY and CDR2 is SYGVKD. Source: CD8+ T cells sorted from blood, taken at approximately week 42, from a patient treated with tofacitinib. The sequence was collected from a human donor with alopecia areata. This chain links TRBV10-3 with TRBJ2-5; TRBD2 aligns across 10 bases. The CDR3 nucleotides read TGTGCCATCAGTGAGTCATCTAGCGGGGGTGAGACCCAGTACTTC. Translation: CAISESSSGGETQYF.